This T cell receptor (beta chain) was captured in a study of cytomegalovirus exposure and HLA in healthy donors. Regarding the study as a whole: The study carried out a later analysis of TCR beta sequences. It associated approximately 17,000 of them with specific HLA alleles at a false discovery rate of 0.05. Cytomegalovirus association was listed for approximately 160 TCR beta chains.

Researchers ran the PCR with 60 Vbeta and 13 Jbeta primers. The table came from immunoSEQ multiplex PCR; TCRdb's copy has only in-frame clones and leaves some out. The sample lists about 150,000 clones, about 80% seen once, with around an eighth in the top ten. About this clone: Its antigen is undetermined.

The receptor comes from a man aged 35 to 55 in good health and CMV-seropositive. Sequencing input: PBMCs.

The chain's CDR3 is CATSSGLAGETGELFF. In DNA, the CDR3 is TGTGCCACCAGCAGCGGACTAGCGGGAGAGACCGGGGAGCTGTTTTTT. The chain recombines TRBV15 with TRBJ2-2; 13 bases are shared with TRBD2. CDR3 size: 16 residues. Looked up from germline, CDR1 is LNHNV and CDR2 is YYDKDF (reference sequence). V shed 3 bases and J 5 bases; nucleotides not matched to a gene: 3.